This TCR beta chain was captured in a study of blood T cells in healthy people across ages. Germline CDR1 reads MNHNY; CDR2 reads SVGAGI (reference sequence). The germline V and J ends were trimmed by 3 bases and 6 bases, with 8 bases remaining between them. The CDR3 has 13 amino acids. A second PCR, run for about 7 to 11 cycles, used a sample-barcoded 5' primer plus a J-beta primer mix. TCRdb reprocessed the 5' RACE reads with MiXCR, giving one entry per CDR3 protein. The sample consists of roughly 1.5 million distinct CDR3 sequences, about 42% of them appearing once. This chain uses TRBV6-6 with TRBJ2-2; the D call may be TRBD1 or TRBD2 (5 bases each). The source material was blood. This clonotype was sampled from a woman aged 18-29 years in good health. The CDR3 DNA sequence: TGTGCCAGCAGTTATATGGGACCCGGGGAGCTGTTTTTT. Its protein product is CASSYMGPGELFF.